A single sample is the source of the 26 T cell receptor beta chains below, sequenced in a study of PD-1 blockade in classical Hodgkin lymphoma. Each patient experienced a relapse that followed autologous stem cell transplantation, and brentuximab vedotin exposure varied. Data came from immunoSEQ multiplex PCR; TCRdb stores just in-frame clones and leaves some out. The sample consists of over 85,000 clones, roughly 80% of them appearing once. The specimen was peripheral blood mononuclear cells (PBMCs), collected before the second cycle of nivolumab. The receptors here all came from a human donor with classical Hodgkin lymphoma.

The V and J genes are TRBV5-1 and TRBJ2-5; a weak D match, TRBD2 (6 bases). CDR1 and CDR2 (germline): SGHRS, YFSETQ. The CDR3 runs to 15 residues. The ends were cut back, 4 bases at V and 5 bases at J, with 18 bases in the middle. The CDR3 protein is CASSGGEPGGETQYF. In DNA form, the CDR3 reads TGCGCCAGCAGCGGCGGGGAGCCGGGCGGGGAGACCCAGTACTTC. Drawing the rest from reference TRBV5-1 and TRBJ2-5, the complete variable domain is KAGVTQTPRYLIKTRGQQVTLSCSPISGHRSVSWYQQTPGQGLQFLFEYFSETQRNKGNFPGRFSGRQFSNSRSEMNVSTLELGDSALYLCASSGGEPGGETQYFGPGTRLLVL.

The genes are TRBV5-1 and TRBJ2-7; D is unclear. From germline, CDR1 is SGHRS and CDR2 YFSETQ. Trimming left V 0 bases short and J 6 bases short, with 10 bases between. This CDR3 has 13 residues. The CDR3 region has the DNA TGCGCCAGCAGCTTGGCCGTGGCGACCGAGCAGTACTTC. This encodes CASSLAVATEQYF.

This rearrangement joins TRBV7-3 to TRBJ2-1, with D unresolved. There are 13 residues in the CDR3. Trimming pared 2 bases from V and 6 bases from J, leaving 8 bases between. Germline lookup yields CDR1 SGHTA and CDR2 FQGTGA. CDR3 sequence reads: CASSLGEPNEQFF. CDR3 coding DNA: TGTGCCAGCAGCTTAGGTGAACCCAATGAGCAGTTCTTC.

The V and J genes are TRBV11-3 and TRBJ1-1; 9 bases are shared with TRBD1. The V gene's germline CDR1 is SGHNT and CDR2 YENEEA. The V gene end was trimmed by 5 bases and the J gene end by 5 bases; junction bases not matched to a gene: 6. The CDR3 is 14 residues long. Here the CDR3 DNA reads TGTGCCAGCAGCCTACAGGGGGCGCGTACTGAAGCTTTCTTT. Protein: CASSLQGARTEAFF.

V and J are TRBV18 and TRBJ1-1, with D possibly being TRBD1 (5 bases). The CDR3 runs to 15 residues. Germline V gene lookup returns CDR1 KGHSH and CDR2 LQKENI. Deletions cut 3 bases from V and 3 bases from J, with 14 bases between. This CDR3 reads CASSPNQGFDTEAFF. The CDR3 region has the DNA TGTGCCAGCTCACCGAATCAGGGATTCGACACTGAAGCTTTCTTT.

Here the CDR3 DNA reads TGTGCCAGCAGCTTAAGGACAGGGCACTACGAGCAGTACTTC. Its protein is CASSLRTGHYEQYF. The J gene is TRBJ2-7, the V gene TRBV11-2; 8 bases match TRBD1. CDR1 is SGHAT and CDR2 is FQNNGV in the germline V gene. With V trimmed by 2 bases and J by 3 bases, 3 bases remained unmatched. This CDR3 is built from 14 residues. The complete variable domain, with remaining parts taken from reference TRBV11-2 and TRBJ2-7, reads EAGVAQSPRYKIIEKRQSVAFWCNPISGHATLYWYQQILGQGPKLLIQFQNNGVVDDSQLPKDRFSAERLKGVDSTLKIQPAKLEDSAVYLCASSLRTGHYEQYFGPGTRLTVT.

CDR3 loop: CAISAAPNQPQHF. CDR3 DNA sequence: TGTGCCATCAGTGCCGCTCCAAATCAGCCCCAGCATTTT. This chain joins TRBV10-3 and TRBJ1-5; no firm D call. Trimming took off 4 bases at V and 4 bases at J, with 8 bases between the two ends. Germline V lookup: CDR1 ENHRY, CDR2 SYGVKD. The CDR3 is 13 amino acids.

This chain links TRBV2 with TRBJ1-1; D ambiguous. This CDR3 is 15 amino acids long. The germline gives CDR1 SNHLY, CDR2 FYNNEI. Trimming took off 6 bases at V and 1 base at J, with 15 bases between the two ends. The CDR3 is CASSFGDGKNTEAFF. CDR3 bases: TGTGCCAGCAGCTTCGGGGATGGTAAGAACACTGAAGCTTTCTTT.

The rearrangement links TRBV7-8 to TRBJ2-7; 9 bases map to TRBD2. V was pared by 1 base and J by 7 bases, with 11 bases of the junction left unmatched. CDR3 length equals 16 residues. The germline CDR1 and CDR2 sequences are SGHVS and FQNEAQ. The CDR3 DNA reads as TGTGCCAGCAGCTTAGGGGGGGCTAGCGGGAAGGGTGAGCAGTACTTC. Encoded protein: CASSLGGASGKGEQYF.

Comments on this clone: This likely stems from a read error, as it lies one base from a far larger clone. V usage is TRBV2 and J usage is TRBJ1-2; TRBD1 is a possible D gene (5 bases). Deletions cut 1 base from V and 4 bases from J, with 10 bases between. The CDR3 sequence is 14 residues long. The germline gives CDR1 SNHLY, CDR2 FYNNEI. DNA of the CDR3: TGTGCCAGCAGTGAAGGGGGGACTGGCTATGGCTACACCTTC. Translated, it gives CASSEGGTGYGYTF.

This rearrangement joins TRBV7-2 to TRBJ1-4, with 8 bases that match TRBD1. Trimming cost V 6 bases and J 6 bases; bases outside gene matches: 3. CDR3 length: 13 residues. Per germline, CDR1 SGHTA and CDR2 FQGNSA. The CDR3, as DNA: TGTGCCAGCAGGAGGACAGGGTATGAAAAACTGTTTTTT. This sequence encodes CASRRTGYEKLFF.

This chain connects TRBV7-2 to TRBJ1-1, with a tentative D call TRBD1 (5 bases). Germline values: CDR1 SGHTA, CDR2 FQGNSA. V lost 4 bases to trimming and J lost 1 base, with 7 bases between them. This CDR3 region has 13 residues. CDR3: CASSWRGNTEAFF. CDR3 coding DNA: TGTGCCAGCAGCTGGAGGGGGAACACTGAAGCTTTCTTT.

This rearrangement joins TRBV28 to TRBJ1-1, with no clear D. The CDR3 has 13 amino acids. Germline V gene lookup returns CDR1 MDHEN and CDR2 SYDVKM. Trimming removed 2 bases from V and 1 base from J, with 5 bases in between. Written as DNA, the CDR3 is TGTGCCAGCAGTTTAGAGAGGAACACTGAAGCTTTCTTT. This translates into CASSLERNTEAFF. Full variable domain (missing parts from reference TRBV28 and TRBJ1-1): DVKVTQSSRYLVKRTGEKVFLECVQDMDHENMFWYRQDPGLGLRLIYFSYDVKMKEKGDIPEGYSVSREKKERFSLILESASTNQTSMYLCASSLERNTEAFFGQGTRLTVV.

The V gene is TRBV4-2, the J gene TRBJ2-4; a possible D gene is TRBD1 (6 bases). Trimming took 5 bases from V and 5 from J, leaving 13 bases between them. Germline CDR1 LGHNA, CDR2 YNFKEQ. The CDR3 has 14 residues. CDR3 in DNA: TGTGCCAGCAGCGCACCGGGACACGAAAACATTCAGTACTTC. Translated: CASSAPGHENIQYF.

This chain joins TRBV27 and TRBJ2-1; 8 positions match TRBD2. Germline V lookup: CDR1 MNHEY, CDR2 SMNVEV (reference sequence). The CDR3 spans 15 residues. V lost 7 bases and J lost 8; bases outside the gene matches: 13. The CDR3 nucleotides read TGTGCCAGCACCGCTCTAGGGGAAGCGGGGGATGAGCAGTTCTTC. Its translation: CASTALGEAGDEQFF.

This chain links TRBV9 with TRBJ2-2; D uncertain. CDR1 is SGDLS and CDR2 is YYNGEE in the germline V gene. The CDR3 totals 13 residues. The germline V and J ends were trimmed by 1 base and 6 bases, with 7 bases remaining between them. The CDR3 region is CASSVSQAGELFF. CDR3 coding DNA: TGTGCCAGCAGCGTATCCCAGGCCGGGGAGCTGTTTTTT.

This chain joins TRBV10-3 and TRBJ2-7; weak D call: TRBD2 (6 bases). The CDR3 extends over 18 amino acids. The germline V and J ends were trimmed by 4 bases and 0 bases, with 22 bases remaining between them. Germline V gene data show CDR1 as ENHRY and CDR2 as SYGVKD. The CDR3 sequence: CAISGGRGRGPISYEQYF. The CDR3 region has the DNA TGTGCCATCAGTGGGGGCCGGGGGAGAGGACCAATCTCCTACGAGCAGTACTTC.

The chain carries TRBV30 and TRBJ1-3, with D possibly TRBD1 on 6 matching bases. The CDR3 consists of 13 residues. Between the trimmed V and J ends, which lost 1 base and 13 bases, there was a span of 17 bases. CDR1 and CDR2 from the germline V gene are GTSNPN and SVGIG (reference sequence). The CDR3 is CAWSATNRALIYF. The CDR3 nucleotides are TGTGCCTGGAGTGCGACAAACAGGGCCCTAATATATTTT.

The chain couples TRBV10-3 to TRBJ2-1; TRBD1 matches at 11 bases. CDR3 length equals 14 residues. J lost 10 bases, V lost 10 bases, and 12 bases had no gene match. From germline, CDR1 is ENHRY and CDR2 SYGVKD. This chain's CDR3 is CANALGTGGEEQFF. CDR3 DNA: TGTGCCAATGCTTTGGGGACAGGGGGTGAGGAGCAGTTCTTC.

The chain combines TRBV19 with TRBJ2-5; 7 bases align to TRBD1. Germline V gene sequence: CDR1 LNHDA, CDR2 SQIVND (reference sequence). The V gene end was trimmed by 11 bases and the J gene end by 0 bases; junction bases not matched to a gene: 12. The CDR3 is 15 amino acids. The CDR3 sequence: CASTRGGGYQETQYF. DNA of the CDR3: TGTGCCTCCACCCGAGGGGGCGGGTACCAAGAGACCCAGTACTTC. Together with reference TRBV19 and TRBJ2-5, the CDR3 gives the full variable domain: DGGITQSPKYLFRKEGQNVTLSCEQNLNHDAMYWYRQDPGQGLRLIYYSQIVNDFQKGDIAEGYSVSREKKESFPLTVTSAQKNPTAFYLCASTRGGGYQETQYFGPGTRLLVL.

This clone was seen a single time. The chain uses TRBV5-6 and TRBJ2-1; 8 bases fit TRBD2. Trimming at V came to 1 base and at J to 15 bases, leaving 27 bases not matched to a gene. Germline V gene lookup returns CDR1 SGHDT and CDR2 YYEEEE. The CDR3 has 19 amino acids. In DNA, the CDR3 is TGTGCCAGCAGCTTGCCCCAGGACGGATTAGTCCCCGGGACTAGGTTAGGGTTCTTC. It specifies CASSLPQDGLVPGTRLGFF.

The CDR3 bases are TGCGCCAGCTCTCCAGCGGGGGGCCCCAATGAGCAGTTCTTC. Translated, it gives CASSPAGGPNEQFF. The chain recombines TRBV4-3 with TRBJ2-1; 9 bases agree with TRBD2. Germline-derived CDR1 and CDR2 are LGHNA and YSLEER. CDR3 length equals 14 residues. V lost 8 bases and J lost 6; bases outside the gene matches: 8.

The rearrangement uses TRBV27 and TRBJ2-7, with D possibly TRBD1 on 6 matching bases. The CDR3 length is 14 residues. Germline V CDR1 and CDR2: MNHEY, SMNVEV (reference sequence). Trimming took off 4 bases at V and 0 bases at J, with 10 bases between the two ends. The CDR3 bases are TGTGCCAGCAGTTCGACAGGTAGCTCCTACGAGCAGTACTTC. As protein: CASSSTGSSYEQYF.

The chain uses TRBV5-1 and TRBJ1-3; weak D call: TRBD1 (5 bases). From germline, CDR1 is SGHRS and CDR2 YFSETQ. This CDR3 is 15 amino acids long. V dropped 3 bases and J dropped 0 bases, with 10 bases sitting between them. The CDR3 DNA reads TGCGCCAGCAGCTGGGGGGACCACTCTGGAAACACCATATATTTT. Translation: CASSWGDHSGNTIYF.

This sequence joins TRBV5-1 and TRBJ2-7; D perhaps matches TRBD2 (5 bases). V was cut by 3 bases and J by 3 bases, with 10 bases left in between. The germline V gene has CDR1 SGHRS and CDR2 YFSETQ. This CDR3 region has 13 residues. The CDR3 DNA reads TGCGCCAGCAGCTACCGTACTAGCTACGAGCAGTACTTC. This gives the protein CASSYRTSYEQYF.

The CDR3 region is CASSPRGGNEQFF. The CDR3, as DNA: TGTGCCAGCAGCCCCAGAGGAGGGAATGAGCAGTTCTTC. V usage is TRBV7-8 and J usage is TRBJ2-1; TRBD2 is a possible D gene (6 bases). The germline CDR1 and CDR2 sequences are SGHVS and FQNEAQ. This CDR3 is built from 13 residues. V dropped 5 bases and J dropped 7 bases, with 12 bases sitting between them.